This TCR beta chain was identified during a study of early stage breast cancer tumors. Study-level background: Most invasive tumors, twelve of 16, were ER+/PR+/HER2-.

Germline assignment: CDR1 MNHEY and CDR2 SVGAGI. The CDR3 extends over 14 amino acids. J gave up 7 bases and V 5 bases, and 7 bases lay outside the gene matches. Whole-study findings and limits: Enriched TCRB sequences shared across patients were mostly commonly generated sequences. Compared with adjacent normal breast tissue, tumors showed 2 to 3-fold greater T cell density and higher clonality.

Libraries were prepared by immunoSEQ multiplex PCR; TCRdb keeps only in-frame clonotypes and omits some of them. Counted here are about 5,100 clones, 64% occurring once; the ten biggest clones make up around 27%. To note about this clone: What it binds is not known.

This sequence originates from a person between 50 and 60 years old with breast cancer. The gene calls are TRBV6-5 and TRBJ1-2, with 10 bases that match TRBD1. Sample: breast tumor tissue. As DNA, the CDR3 is TGTGCCAGCAGTGGCGGACAGGGGGTCTTTGGCTACACCTTC. This translates into CASSGGQGVFGYTF.